These 12 T cell receptor beta chains were all obtained from the same sample, sequenced in a study of blood T cell repertoires in COVID-19. Profiled with immunoSEQ multiplex PCR; TCRdb holds only in-frame clones, not every one. The sample includes about 51,000 clones, around 84% of them seen just once. The sample comprised peripheral blood. The receptors come from an older man with active COVID-19.

The chain uses TRBV6-5 and TRBJ1-4; 7 bases are a match to TRBD1. Germline CDR1 reads MNHEY; CDR2 reads SVGAGI. The CDR3 is 15 residues long. The V gene end was trimmed by 6 bases and the J gene end by 5 bases; junction bases not matched to a gene: 9. As DNA, the CDR3 is TGTGCCAGCAGACTCCAAACGGGACAGAATGAAAAACTGTTTTTT. Its protein product is CASRLQTGQNEKLFF.

The chain couples TRBV6-2 or TRBV6-3 to TRBJ2-2; 10 nucleotides match TRBD2. Germline lookup yields CDR1 MNHEY and CDR2 SVGEGT. V lost 5 bases, J lost 5 bases, and 8 bases stayed unmatched. This CDR3 is 16 amino acids long. The CDR3 region is CASSRPSGRGTGELFF. CDR3 sequence (DNA): TGTGCCAGCAGTCGCCCTAGCGGGAGAGGTACCGGGGAGCTGTTTTTT.

The V call is TRBV7-2, the J call TRBJ2-6; 7 bases fit TRBD1. Germline CDR1 and CDR2: SGHTA and FQGNSA. Unmatched junction bases numbered 6, after V lost 8 bases and J lost 2 bases. CDR3 size: 15 residues. CDR3 sequence (DNA): TGTGCCAGCTCGCAAGACAGGGCTGGGGCCAACGTCCTGACTTTC. This sequence encodes CASSQDRAGANVLTF.

CDR3 bases: TGTGCCAGCAGCGTAGGGGACTCTCCTTCGGATGAGCAGTTCTTC. This sequence encodes CASSVGDSPSDEQFF. The genes are TRBV9 and TRBJ2-1; a possible D gene is TRBD2 (6 bases). Per germline, CDR1 SGDLS and CDR2 YYNGEE. V was cut by 0 bases and J by 8 bases, with 15 bases left in between. This CDR3 has 15 residues.

This clone was seen a single time. The rearrangement uses TRBV19 and TRBJ1-2; no firm D call. The CDR3 sequence is 15 residues long. The germline gives CDR1 LNHDA, CDR2 SQIVND (reference sequence). V was trimmed by 7 bases and J by 4 bases, leaving 19 bases between them. The CDR3 region has the DNA TGTGCCAGTAATCGCCGCGATCGGTGGTCCTATGGCTACACCTTC. Its translation is CASNRRDRWSYGYTF.

The V gene is TRBV4-2, the J gene TRBJ2-5; the D is unclear. The germline V and J ends were trimmed by 4 bases and 4 bases, with 13 bases remaining between them. The CDR3 contains 14 residues. CDR1 LGHNA and CDR2 YNFKEQ come from the germline V gene. This CDR3 reads CASSPRGASETQYF. Here the CDR3 DNA reads TGTGCCAGCAGCCCCAGAGGCGCGTCAGAGACCCAGTACTTC.

The V and J genes are TRBV7-2 and TRBJ1-2; no clear D gene. The CDR3 length is 16 residues. Germline CDR1 is SGHTA and CDR2 is FQGNSA. V lost 1 base to trimming and J lost 2 bases, with 14 bases between them. This CDR3 reads CASSLEVRGSNYGYTF. The CDR3 coding sequence is TGTGCCAGCAGCTTAGAAGTGAGAGGGAGCAACTATGGCTACACCTTC. Full variable domain (remainder filled in from reference TRBV7-2 and TRBJ1-2): GAGVSQSPSNKVTEKGKDVELRCDPISGHTALYWYRQSLGQGLEFLIYFQGNSAPDKSGLPSDRFSAERTGGSVSTLTIQRTQQEDSAVYLCASSLEVRGSNYGYTFGSGTRLTVV.

DNA of the CDR3: TGTGCCAGCCGCGGGACTAGCGCTTCCTACGAGCAGTACTTC. This encodes CASRGTSASYEQYF. The chain has TRBV28 and TRBJ2-7; 10 positions match TRBD2. Germline-derived CDR1 and CDR2 are MDHEN and SYDVKM. V shed 8 bases, J shed 1 base, and the junction held 5 bases outside the gene matches. There are 14 residues in the CDR3.

The chain links TRBV6-5 to TRBJ1-1, with D perhaps matching TRBD1 (5 bases). The CDR3 covers 13 residues. The V gene's germline CDR1 is MNHEY and CDR2 SVGAGI. The V end lost 2 bases, the J end lost 7 bases, and 11 bases lay between the germline ends. The CDR3 coding sequence is TGTGCCAGCAGTTACCCTGGGGGGGGTGAAGCTTTCTTT. It codes for CASSYPGGGEAFF.

By frequency in the sample, this clone is medium-sized. The chain employs TRBV6-2 or TRBV6-3 and TRBJ1-6; 9 bases fit TRBD1. The CDR3 is 16 residues long. J gave up 7 bases and V 5 bases, and 9 bases lay outside the gene matches. Germline CDR1 is MNHEY and CDR2 is SVGEGT. CDR3: CASSVLGQGPNSPLHF. The CDR3 nucleotides read TGTGCCAGCAGTGTCCTGGGACAGGGACCGAATTCACCCCTCCACTTT.

This chain uses TRBV4-2 with TRBJ1-4, with TRBD1 identical over 7 bases. The length of the CDR3 is 17 residues. CDR1 LGHNA and CDR2 YNFKEQ come from the germline V gene. Trimming took 3 bases from V and 10 from J; bases not matched to a gene: 17. CDR3 coding DNA: TGTGCCAGCAGCCAGGAAGCTGAGGGGGCGGTTGGTGGAAAACTGTTTTTT. Amino acids: CASSQEAEGAVGGKLFF.

V and J are TRBV9 and TRBJ1-1, with TRBD1 matching 8 bases. Germline loops: CDR1 SGDLS, CDR2 YYNGEE. The ends lost 2 bases at V and 4 bases at J; junction bases unmatched: 7. CDR3 size: 15 residues. CDR3 nucleotide sequence: TGTGCCAGCAGCGTCTTGGCGGGACAGGCCACTGAAGCTTTCTTT. Its protein product is CASSVLAGQATEAFF.